Presented here are 9 T cell receptor beta chains from one specimen sequenced in a study of cytomegalovirus exposure and HLA in healthy donors. With 60 Vbeta and 13 Jbeta primers, the PCR was carried out. The method was immunoSEQ multiplex PCR; TCRdb's version includes in-frame clones alone and lacks a portion of them. The table shows some 180,000 clones, with over 75% occurring only once. What was sequenced was PBMCs. Receptor source: a girl less than two years old in good health and CMV-seronegative.

This chain connects TRBV6-5 to TRBJ2-7; TRBD2 is a possible D gene (5 bases). The germline V gene encodes CDR1 MNHEY and CDR2 SVGAGI. The CDR3 runs to 15 residues. V was pared by 6 bases and J by 6 bases, with 21 bases between. The CDR3 sequence: CASSSGLYGLREQYF. CDR3 bases: TGTGCCAGCAGCTCTGGCCTTTATGGACTTCGCGAGCAGTACTTC.

This clone was observed once. CDR3 in DNA: TGTGCCAGCAGCTCCGGGGGGAGGGAGACCCAGTACTTC. Amino acids: CASSSGGRETQYF. The chain joins TRBV7-9 to TRBJ2-5; 7 bases are shared with TRBD2. Per germline, CDR1 SEHNR and CDR2 FQNEAQ (reference sequence). The junction had 4 bases not matched to a gene; V was cut back by 4 bases and J by 5 bases. This CDR3 comprises 13 residues. The full variable domain, with the rest looked up from reference TRBV7-9 and TRBJ2-5, is DTGVSQNPRHKITKRGQNVTFRCDPISEHNRLYWYRQTLGQGPEFLTYFQNEAQLEKSRLLSDRFSAERPKGSFSTLEIQRTEQGDSAMYLCASSSGGRETQYFGPGTRLLVL.

This rearrangement joins TRBV6-6 to TRBJ2-2; D gene ambiguous. Germline CDR1 reads MNHNY; CDR2 reads SVGAGI (reference sequence). V was clipped by 6 bases and J by 2 bases, with 4 bases between them. CDR3 length: 12 amino acids. The CDR3 region is CASSRNTGELFF. CDR3 nucleotides: TGTGCCAGCAGCCGTAACACCGGGGAGCTGTTTTTT.

The chain uses TRBV4-3 and TRBJ2-5; the match to TRBD2 covers 7 bases. The J call may be in error: the DNA end matches TRBJ2-7 better. Germline CDR1 and CDR2: LGHNA and YSLEER. The CDR3 is 13 amino acids. In nucleotides, the CDR3 is TGCGCCAGCAGCCAAGGGGGGGGCTACGAGCAGTACTTC. This encodes CASSQGGGYEQYF.

The count of this clone is one. The chain couples TRBV6-1 to TRBJ1-1; D may be TRBD1 (6 bases). The CDR3 is 19 amino acids. Trimming cost V 1 base and J 5 bases, with 26 bases left between them. CDR1 MNHNS and CDR2 SASEGT come from the germline V gene. The CDR3 DNA reads TGTGCCAGCAGTGAAGTCCTATCAACACTAATCAGGGGTGATACTGAAGCTTTCTTT. Translating it yields CASSEVLSTLIRGDTEAFF.

The table lists this clone with a few counts. This chain joins TRBV7-6 and TRBJ2-7; TRBD2 agrees at 7 bases. The CDR3 consists of 14 residues. Germline V gene sequence: CDR1 SGHVS, CDR2 FNYEAQ. Trimming cost V 5 bases and J 5 bases; bases outside gene matches: 9. The CDR3 spells CASSQGEGRDEQYF. CDR3 DNA: TGTGCCAGCAGCCAAGGGGAGGGCCGGGACGAGCAGTACTTC.

This clone was found a few times. A read error may produce the germline difference seen at one junction end. The rearrangement uses TRBV4-2 and TRBJ2-1; TRBD1 aligns across 9 bases. Germline values: CDR1 LGHNA, CDR2 YNFKEQ. The CDR3 spans 12 residues. For the CDR3, the DNA is TGTGCCAGCAGCCAAACCGGGACAGGGTGGGTCTTC. Its protein is CASSQTGTGWVF.

To note about this clone: One end of the junction does not line up with germline, which may come from a read error. This chain uses TRBV15 with TRBJ1-1, with TRBD1 identical over 7 bases. In germline, CDR1 is LNHNV, CDR2 YYDKDF (reference sequence). CDR3 length: 15 amino acids. The CDR3 sequence is CATSREVQGSAEAFF. The CDR3 DNA reads as TGTGCCACCAGCCGAGAGGTACAGGGGTCGGCTGAAGCTTTCTTT.

On this clone itself: At one end, the junction sequence differs from germline, possibly due to a read error. V gene TRBV9 combines with J gene TRBJ1-1, with D hard to call. Germline CDR1 and CDR2: SGDLS and YYNGEE. This CDR3 has 10 amino acids. Here the CDR3 reads CASSVDRRSF. The DNA for the CDR3 is TGTGCCAGCAGCGTAGACCGGAGGAGTTTT.